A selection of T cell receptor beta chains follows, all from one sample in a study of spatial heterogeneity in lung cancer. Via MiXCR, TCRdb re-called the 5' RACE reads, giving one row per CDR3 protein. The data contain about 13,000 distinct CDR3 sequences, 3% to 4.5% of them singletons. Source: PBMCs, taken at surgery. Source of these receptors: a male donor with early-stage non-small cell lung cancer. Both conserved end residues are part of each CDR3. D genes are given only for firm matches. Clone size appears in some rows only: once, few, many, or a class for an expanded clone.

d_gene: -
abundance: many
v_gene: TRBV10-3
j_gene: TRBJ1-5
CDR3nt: TGTGCCACCCGCGGCGGCAATCAGCCCCAGCATTTT
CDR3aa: CATRGGNQPQHF

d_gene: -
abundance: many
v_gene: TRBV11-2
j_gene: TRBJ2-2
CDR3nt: TGTGCCAGCAGCTTAGGGTGGGGCCCGGCCACCGGGGAGCTGTTTTTT
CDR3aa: CASSLGWGPATGELFF

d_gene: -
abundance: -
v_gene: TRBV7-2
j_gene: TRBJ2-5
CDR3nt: TGTGCCAGCAGCCCGACAACCGGCGGGGAGACCCAGTACTTC
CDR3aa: CASSPTTGGETQYF

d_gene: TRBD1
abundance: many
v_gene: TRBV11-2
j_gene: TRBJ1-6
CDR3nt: TGTGCCAGCAGCTTAGAGACAGGGCCACATTCACCCCTCCACTTT
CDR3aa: CASSLETGPHSPLHF

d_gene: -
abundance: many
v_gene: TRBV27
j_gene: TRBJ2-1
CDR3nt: TGTGCCAGCAGTTTATGGGCTAGCGCTGACAATGAGCAGTTCTTC
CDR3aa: CASSLWASADNEQFF

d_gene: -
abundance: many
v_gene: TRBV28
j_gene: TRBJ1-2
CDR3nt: TGTGCCAGCGGTCTTCAGCGCTATGGCTACACCTTC
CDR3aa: CASGLQRYGYTF

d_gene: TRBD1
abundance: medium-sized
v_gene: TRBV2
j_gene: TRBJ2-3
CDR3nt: TGTGCCAGCAGTGAACAGGGACAGGGGGCAGATACGCAGTATTTT
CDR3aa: CASSEQGQGADTQYF

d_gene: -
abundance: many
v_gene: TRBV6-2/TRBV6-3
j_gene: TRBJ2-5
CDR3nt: TGTGCCACCCTCCCTACAGGGGACTGGACCCAGTACTTC
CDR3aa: CATLPTGDWTQYF

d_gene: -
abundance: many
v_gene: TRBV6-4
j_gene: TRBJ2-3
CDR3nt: TGTGCCAGCAGCAACGGTGGGCCGCGCACAGATACGCAGTATTTT
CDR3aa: CASSNGGPRTDTQYF

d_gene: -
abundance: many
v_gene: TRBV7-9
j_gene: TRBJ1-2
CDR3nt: TGTGCCAGCAGCTTAGAGGGGACGGGCTATGGCTACACCTTC
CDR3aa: CASSLEGTGYGYTF

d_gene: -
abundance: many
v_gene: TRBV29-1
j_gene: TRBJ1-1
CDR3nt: TGCAGCGCCAGACCGCCAACACCAGACACTGAAGCTTTCTTT
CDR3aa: CSARPPTPDTEAFF

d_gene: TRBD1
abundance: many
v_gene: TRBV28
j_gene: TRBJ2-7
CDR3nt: TGTGCCAGCAGTCCGCGGACAGGGGCACTCTACGAGCAGTACTTC
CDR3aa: CASSPRTGALYEQYF

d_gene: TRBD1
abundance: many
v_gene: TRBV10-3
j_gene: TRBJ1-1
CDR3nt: TGTGCCATCAGGCGGGGACAGGCGAACACTGAAGCTTTCTTT
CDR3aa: CAIRRGQANTEAFF

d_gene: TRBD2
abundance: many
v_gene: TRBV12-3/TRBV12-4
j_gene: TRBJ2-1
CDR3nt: TGTGCCAGCAGTGTGGGACTAGCGGTTGAGCAGTTCTTC
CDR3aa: CASSVGLAVEQFF

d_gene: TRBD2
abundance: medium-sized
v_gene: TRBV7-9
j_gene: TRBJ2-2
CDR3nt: TGTGCCAGCAGGAACGGACTAGCGGACACCGGGGAGCTGTTTTTT
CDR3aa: CASRNGLADTGELFF

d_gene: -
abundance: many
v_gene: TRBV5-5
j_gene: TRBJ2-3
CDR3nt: TGTGCCAGCAGCCCCATGACAGCGGTCACAGATACGCAGTATTTT
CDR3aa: CASSPMTAVTDTQYF

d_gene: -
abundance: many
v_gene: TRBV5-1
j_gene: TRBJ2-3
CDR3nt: TGCGCCAGCAGCTTGTTTGGCACAGATACGCAGTATTTT
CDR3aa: CASSLFGTDTQYF

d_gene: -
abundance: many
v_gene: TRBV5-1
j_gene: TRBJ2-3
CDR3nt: TGCGCCAGCAGCTCCTCAACTATTGAGCGGAGCACAGATACGCAGTATTTT
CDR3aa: CASSSSTIERSTDTQYF

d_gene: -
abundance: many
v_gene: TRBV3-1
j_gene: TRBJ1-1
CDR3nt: TGTGCCAGCAGCCAAGATCAGGGTCCCGAAGCTTTCTTT
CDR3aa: CASSQDQGPEAFF